This T cell receptor beta chain was documented in a study of graft-versus-host responses after intestinal transplantation. The wider study: Tacrolimus plus steroids were given to all recipients for 3 to 4 years, preceded by anti-thymocyte globulin induction.

Germline-derived CDR1 and CDR2 are MNHNY and SVGAGI (reference sequence). This CDR3 comprises 13 residues. V was cut by 6 bases and J by 7 bases, with 10 bases left in between. TCRdb's copy holds only in-frame clones and misses some; the assay was immunoSEQ multiplex PCR. The sample includes tens of thousands of clones, about 89% of them seen just once. Comments on this clone: Its antigen remains unidentified.

General study points: Elevated graft-versus-host to host-versus-graft clonal ratios in allografts were recorded for patients with graft-donor T cell macrochimerism. Recipient marrow contained GvH clones, some of which appeared first in ileum or blood. Declines in HvG clones occurring early post-transplant were associated with peak circulating GvH clone levels.

The specimen comprised PBMCs, sampled around 320 days after intestinal transplant. The chain carries TRBV6-6 and TRBJ1-6; D possibly corresponds to TRBD1 (6 bases). The clonotype originates from a human patient who received an intestinal transplant, so some T cells may come from the graft donor. The CDR3 sequence is CASRRTANSPLHF. For the CDR3, the DNA is TGTGCCAGCAGGCGGACAGCAAATTCACCCCTCCACTTT.